In its sample, the clone carrying this T cell receptor (beta chain) was seen a few times. No antigen is known for it. The CDR3 length is 13 residues. Trimming took off 6 bases at V and 8 bases at J, with 17 bases between the two ends. This entry is derived from a study of T cells in Graves' hyperthyroidism and ophthalmopathy. From RNA transcripts, TCR beta CDR3 regions were amplified. HTBI primers drove first-round RT-PCR of the TCR CDR3. MiXCR was run by TCRdb on the multiplex PCR reads, yielding one entry per CDR3 protein. The sample has around 500,000 distinct CDR3 sequences; about 20% are singletons. Study observations and caveats: A model built on 13 V-J features separated ophthalmopathy from stable hyperthyroidism.

The sequence was obtained from a woman in her seventies with Graves' ophthalmopathy. The sequenced sample consisted of blood. The chain recombines TRBV12-3 or TRBV12-4 with TRBJ2-7; D is tentatively TRBD1 or TRBD2 (6 bases each). CDR3: CASRYGGTPKQYF. CDR3 nucleotides: TGTGCCAGCAGGTATGGCGGGACACCTAAGCAGTACTTC.